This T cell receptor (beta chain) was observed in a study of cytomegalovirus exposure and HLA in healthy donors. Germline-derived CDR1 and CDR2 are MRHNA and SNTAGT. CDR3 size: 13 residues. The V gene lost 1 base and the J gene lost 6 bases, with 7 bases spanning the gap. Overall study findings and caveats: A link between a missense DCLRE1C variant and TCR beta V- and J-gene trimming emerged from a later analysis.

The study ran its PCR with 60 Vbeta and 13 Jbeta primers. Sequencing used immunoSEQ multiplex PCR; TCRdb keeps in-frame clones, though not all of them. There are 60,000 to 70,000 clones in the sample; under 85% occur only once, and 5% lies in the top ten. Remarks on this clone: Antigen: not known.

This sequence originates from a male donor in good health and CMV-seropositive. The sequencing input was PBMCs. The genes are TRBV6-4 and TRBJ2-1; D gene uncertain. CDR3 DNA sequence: TGTGCCAGCAGTGACTACCCGGGCAATGAGCAGTTCTTC. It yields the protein CASSDYPGNEQFF.